A single sample is the source of the 23 T cell receptor beta chains below, sequenced in a study of blood T cell repertoires in COVID-19. The assay was immunoSEQ multiplex PCR, and TCRdb's table has in-frame clones only and misses some. The sample carries roughly 120,000 clones, around nine tenths recorded once. Material for sequencing was peripheral blood. The receptors stem from a woman between 65 and 79 years old who had recovered from COVID-19.

The chain employs TRBV7-7 and TRBJ2-2; TRBD2 matches at 7 bases. This CDR3 has 16 residues. Germline CDR1 SSHAT, CDR2 FNYEAQ (reference sequence). The V segment lost 4 bases and the J segment 3 bases; nucleotides outside the gene matches: 8. The CDR3 is CASSWELAPYTGELFF. The CDR3 DNA is TGTGCCAGCAGCTGGGAACTAGCGCCGTACACCGGGGAGCTGTTTTTT.

The V call is TRBV7-2, the J call TRBJ2-3, with D hard to call. CDR3 length: 12 residues. V was pared by 1 base and J by 8 bases, with 7 bases between. The germline CDR1 and CDR2 sequences are SGHTA and FQGNSA. The CDR3 nucleotides read TGTGCCAGCAGCTTAGACGGGTTTACGCAGTATTTT. It specifies CASSLDGFTQYF.

This clone was seen more than once but under ten times. The rearrangement uses TRBV6-5 and TRBJ1-4; possible D gene TRBD1, 5 bases. V shed 5 bases and J shed 3 bases, with 10 bases lying between them. Germline CDR1 reads MNHEY; CDR2 reads SVGAGI. The length of the CDR3 is 14 residues. The CDR3: CASSRGLSNEKLFF. The CDR3 DNA follows: TGTGCCAGCAGTCGGGGACTCTCTAATGAAAAACTGTTTTTT.

The J gene is TRBJ2-1, the V gene TRBV14, with 9 bases fitting TRBD1. The junction had 11 bases not matched to a gene; V was cut back by 0 bases and J by 8 bases. The V gene's germline CDR1 is SGHDN and CDR2 FVKESK. The CDR3 extends over 17 amino acids. Written as DNA, the CDR3 is TGTGCCAGCAGCCAAGATCCAGGGACAGGGTACTGGGATGAGCAGTTCTTC. Protein product: CASSQDPGTGYWDEQFF.

The chain carries TRBV2 and TRBJ2-5; D is undetermined. CDR1 SNHLY and CDR2 FYNNEI come from the germline V gene. The V end was cut by 4 bases, the J end by 0 bases, with 6 bases between. This CDR3 region has 13 residues. CDR3 sequence: CASSGEYQETQYF. The DNA for the CDR3 is TGTGCCAGCAGTGGCGAGTACCAAGAGACCCAGTACTTC. Looking up the rest from reference TRBV2 and TRBJ2-5 gives the full variable domain: EPEVTQTPSHQVTQMGQEVILRCVPISNHLYFYWYRQILGQKVEFLVSFYNNEISEKSEIFDDQFSVERPDGSNFTLKIRSTKLEDSAMYFCASSGEYQETQYFGPGTRLLVL.

The chain recombines TRBV19 with TRBJ2-7; no reliable D call. This CDR3 spans 12 amino acids. Germline CDR1 is LNHDA and CDR2 is SQIVND (reference sequence). V was clipped by 10 bases and J by 1 base, with 11 bases between them. CDR3: CATLSPSYEQYF. The CDR3 nucleotides are TGTGCCACCCTCTCCCCTTCCTACGAGCAGTACTTC. The full variable domain, completed using reference TRBV19 and TRBJ2-7, is DGGITQSPKYLFRKEGQNVTLSCEQNLNHDAMYWYRQDPGQGLRLIYYSQIVNDFQKGDIAEGYSVSREKKESFPLTVTSAQKNPTAFYLCATLSPSYEQYFGPGTRLTVT.

The chain is built from TRBV12-3 or TRBV12-4 and TRBJ2-5; D gene uncertain. Between the trimmed V and J ends, which lost 3 bases and 2 bases, there was a span of 7 bases. This CDR3 region has 13 residues. CDR3 coding DNA: TGTGCCAGCAGTTTTTACAATCAAGAGACCCAGTACTTC. Its translation is CASSFYNQETQYF.

This clone was counted only a few times. In DNA, the CDR3 is TGTGCCAGCAGCTGGACAGTAGATACGCAGTATTTT. Encoded protein: CASSWTVDTQYF. The V gene is TRBV5-5, the J gene TRBJ2-3; weak D call: TRBD1 (6 bases). This CDR3 has 12 amino acids. CDR1 is SGHKS and CDR2 is YYEKEE in the germline V gene (reference sequence). Trimming took off 3 bases at V and 5 bases at J, with 7 bases between the two ends. The variable domain in full, completed from reference TRBV5-5 and TRBJ2-3, reads DAGVTQSPTHLIKTRGQQVTLRCSPISGHKSVSWYQQVLGQGPQFIFQYYEKEERGRGNFPDRFSARQFPNYSSELNVNALLLGDSALYLCASSWTVDTQYFGPGTRLTVL.

This clone was observed a single time. The rearrangement links TRBV5-1 to TRBJ1-4, with 12 bases fitting TRBD1. Germline V gives CDR1 SGHRS, CDR2 YFSETQ. V lost 4 bases to trimming and J lost 10 bases; unmatched junction nucleotides: 5. This CDR3 is built from 14 residues. The CDR3 reads CASSAGQGAGKLFF. Here the CDR3 DNA reads TGCGCCAGCAGCGCGGGACAGGGGGCAGGAAAACTGTTTTTT.

This clone was observed once. The CDR3 DNA sequence: TGTGCCAGCAGCGCGAGTGGAGCGGGAGAGCAGTACTTC. Residues: CASSASGAGEQYF. The chain employs TRBV9 and TRBJ2-7; 7 positions agree with TRBD2. With V trimmed by 3 bases and J by 7 bases, 7 bases remained unmatched. CDR1 and CDR2 (germline): SGDLS, YYNGEE. CDR3 size: 13 residues.

This chain joins TRBV3-1 (or the pseudogene TRBV3-2) and TRBJ1-2, with D unclear. V was cut by 5 bases and J by 8 bases, with 15 bases left in between. The CDR3 is made up of 13 amino acids. Germline CDR1 is LGHDT and CDR2 is YNNKEL (reference sequence). CDR3 bases: TGTGCCAGCAGCAATTCAGAGGGCTCAGGCTACACCTTC. This gives the protein CASSNSEGSGYTF.

The genes are TRBV5-1 and TRBJ2-5; D might be TRBD2 (5 bases). The V gene's germline CDR1 is SGHRS and CDR2 YFSETQ. V was shortened by 3 bases and J by 1 base, with 13 bases between the two germline ends. This CDR3 has 15 residues. This chain's CDR3 is CASSSPSGSQETQYF. As DNA, the CDR3 is TGCGCCAGCAGCTCACCCTCGGGGAGCCAAGAGACCCAGTACTTC.

The chain has TRBV3-1 (or the pseudogene TRBV3-2) and TRBJ1-1, with unresolved D. The V end was cut by 7 bases, the J end by 6 bases, with 15 bases between. CDR3 size: 13 residues. Germline loops: CDR1 LGHDT, CDR2 YNNKEL (reference sequence). This CDR3 is CASMGEGAAEAFF. The CDR3 bases are TGTGCCAGCATGGGAGAGGGCGCGGCTGAAGCTTTCTTT.

The chain recombines TRBV11-2 with TRBJ2-3; 9 bases are a match to TRBD1. CDR1 is SGHAT, CDR2 FQNNGV, per germline. The CDR3 is made up of 17 amino acids. Germline trimming cut 3 bases from V and 0 bases from J; bases unmatched to any gene: 7. CDR3 loop: CASSFHTGGFSTDTQYF. The CDR3 DNA is TGTGCCAGCAGCTTTCACACAGGGGGCTTCAGCACAGATACGCAGTATTTT.

The chain joins TRBV4-3 to TRBJ2-5, with 9 bases identical to TRBD2. The J segment lost 0 bases and the V segment lost 1 base, leaving 3 bases of the junction unmatched. From germline, CDR1 is LGHNA and CDR2 YSLEER. The CDR3 is 16 amino acids. DNA for the CDR3: TGCGCCAGCAGCCAAGCGGCTAGCGGGGACCAAGAGACCCAGTACTTC. Its translation is CASSQAASGDQETQYF.

The chain employs TRBV28 and TRBJ1-2, with 9 bases matching TRBD1. Trimming took 4 bases from V and 7 from J; bases not matched to a gene: 10. In germline, CDR1 is MDHEN, CDR2 SYDVKM. The CDR3 sequence is 15 residues long. The CDR3 here is CASSSFTGGLSGYTF. The CDR3 DNA sequence: TGTGCCAGCAGTTCCTTCACAGGGGGCTTGTCTGGCTACACCTTC.

This chain uses TRBV6-2 or TRBV6-3 with TRBJ2-7; D is perhaps TRBD2 (5 bases). Germline V gene lookup returns CDR1 MNHEY and CDR2 SVGEGT. The ends were cut back, 5 bases at V and 2 bases at J, with 13 bases in the middle. CDR3 length: 14 amino acids. DNA of the CDR3: TGTGCCAGCAGTCCAGCCGGAGGCACCTACGAGCAGTACTTC. Translation gives CASSPAGGTYEQYF.

This sequence joins TRBV18 and TRBJ1-2, with 7 bases fitting TRBD1. After removal of 5 bases from V and 2 bases from J, the junction contained 5 bases not matched to a gene. The CDR3 totals 14 residues. Germline assignment: CDR1 KGHSH and CDR2 LQKENI. The CDR3 loop is CASSTGTVNYGYTF. CDR3 bases: TGTGCCAGCTCAACGGGGACAGTGAACTATGGCTACACCTTC.

This clone was detected once. The chain recombines TRBV24-1 with TRBJ2-1, with D tentatively TRBD2 (7 bases). The CDR3 extends over 15 amino acids. The V gene lost 5 bases and the J gene lost 10 bases, with 20 bases spanning the gap. Germline V CDR1 and CDR2: KGHDR, SFDVKD. CDR3 residues: CATSGGGIGAYEQFF. The DNA for the CDR3 is TGTGCCACCAGTGGCGGGGGCATAGGGGCATACGAGCAGTTCTTC.

In its sample, this clone was seen once. The chain employs TRBV30 and TRBJ1-5; 8 bases match TRBD1. CDR1 and CDR2 (germline): GTSNPN, SVGIG (reference sequence). The V segment lost 5 bases and the J segment 0 bases; nucleotides outside the gene matches: 3. The CDR3 contains 14 residues. This CDR3 is CAWGQGYSNQPQHF. The CDR3 bases are TGTGCCTGGGGACAGGGATATAGCAATCAGCCCCAGCATTTT.

The chain has TRBV28 and TRBJ1-3; D possibly corresponds to TRBD1 (6 bases). V was shortened by 5 bases and J by 3 bases, with 17 bases between the two germline ends. This CDR3 has 16 amino acids. Germline-derived CDR1 and CDR2 are MDHEN and SYDVKM. For the CDR3, the DNA is TGTGCCAGCAGTACTGCGGACAGTACCTTTGGAAACACCATATATTTT. This gives the protein CASSTADSTFGNTIYF. The full variable domain, its missing parts supplied by reference TRBV28 and TRBJ1-3, is DVKVTQSSRYLVKRTGEKVFLECVQDMDHENMFWYRQDPGLGLRLIYFSYDVKMKEKGDIPEGYSVSREKKERFSLILESASTNQTSMYLCASSTADSTFGNTIYFGEGSWLTVV.

V gene TRBV4-3 combines with J gene TRBJ2-1, with unresolved D. The CDR3 has 14 amino acids. Germline V gene lookup returns CDR1 LGHNA and CDR2 YSLEER. Here the CDR3 reads CASSGLVAYNEQFF. DNA of the CDR3: TGCGCTTCTTCTGGGCTTGTTGCCTACAATGAGCAGTTCTTC.

In its sample, this clone was seen once. DNA of the CDR3: TGTGCCAGCAGCCAAGATCGGCCGGGGGAGCAGTTCTTC. It specifies CASSQDRPGEQFF. This chain joins TRBV3-1 (or the pseudogene TRBV3-2) and TRBJ2-1; weak D call: TRBD2 (5 bases). CDR1 is LGHDT and CDR2 is YNNKEL in the germline V gene (reference sequence). CDR3 length: 13 residues. V lost 0 bases to trimming and J lost 10 bases, with 10 bases between them.